This T cell receptor (beta chain) is drawn from a study of cytomegalovirus exposure and HLA in healthy donors. The CDR3 totals 13 residues. Deletions cut 6 bases from V and 7 bases from J, with 12 bases between. The V gene's germline CDR1 is MDHEN and CDR2 SYDVKM. In this sample, this clone turned up a few times. Use of 60 Vbeta and 13 Jbeta primers characterized the PCR. The protocol was immunoSEQ multiplex PCR, while the TCRdb copy is restricted to in-frame clones and leaves out a portion. The data hold roughly 95,000 clones, with less than 85% observed a single time. Each donor was healthy, and each was a bone marrow donor.

Sequences were obtained from PBMCs. The chain recombines TRBV28 with TRBJ1-4, with D hard to call. The sequence was obtained from a young man in good health and CMV-seropositive. The CDR3 DNA follows: TGTGCCAGCAGACGAGACTTGGGTGAAAAACTGTTTTTT. This codes for CASRRDLGEKLFF.